These 13 T cell receptor beta chains share one sample of origin, sequenced in a study of blood T cell repertoires in COVID-19. The table came from immunoSEQ multiplex PCR; TCRdb's copy has only in-frame clones and leaves some out. The sample shows fewer than 60,000 clones, 81% of them seen only once. The sequenced sample consisted of peripheral blood. These receptor sequences come from a woman older than 75 with COVID-19, enrolled during active disease.

J is TRBJ1-1 and V is TRBV27; 7 nucleotides align to TRBD1. V was pared by 0 bases and J by 4 bases, with 2 bases of the junction left unmatched. This CDR3 region has 14 residues. Germline values: CDR1 MNHEY, CDR2 SMNVEV (reference sequence). The CDR3 DNA follows: TGTGCCAGCAGTTTATCTCAGGGGGGCACTGAAGCTTTCTTT. This translates into CASSLSQGGTEAFF.

The genes are TRBV20-1 and TRBJ2-7; D unclear. From germline, CDR1 is DFQATT and CDR2 SNEGSKA (reference sequence). CDR3 length equals 12 residues. Trimming shortened V by 3 bases and J by 3 bases, and 9 bases separated the two germline ends. CDR3 nucleotides: TGCAGTGCTAGTCAAATAGTCTACGAGCAGTACTTC. This sequence encodes CSASQIVYEQYF.

V is TRBV14 and J is TRBJ2-1; no definite D call. CDR3 length equals 14 residues. Trimming pared 6 bases from V and 8 bases from J, leaving 17 bases between. Per the germline V gene, CDR1 is SGHDN and CDR2 is FVKESK. CDR3 sequence reads: CASRSLSPIDEQFF. CDR3 in DNA: TGTGCCAGCAGATCCCTATCCCCGATTGATGAGCAGTTCTTC.

The rearrangement joins TRBV6-4 to TRBJ2-7; TRBD2 might be the D (7 bases). The CDR3 is 14 residues long. Germline V lookup: CDR1 MRHNA, CDR2 SNTAGT. Trimming removed 6 bases from V and 7 bases from J, with 19 bases in between. In nucleotides, the CDR3 is TGTGCCAGCAGGAGGGGGGAGGGCTTACGGGAGCAGTACTTC. This gives the protein CASRRGEGLREQYF.

CDR3 sequence (DNA): TGTGCCAGCAGCTTAGGTTCAGGGGTGGGCTATGGCTACACCTTC. Amino acids: CASSLGSGVGYGYTF. The chain combines TRBV7-2 with TRBJ1-2; D might be TRBD1 (6 bases). V lost 1 base, J lost 4 bases, and 13 bases lay in between. Germline-derived CDR1 and CDR2 are SGHTA and FQGNSA. The CDR3 has 15 amino acids.

The J gene is TRBJ2-2, the V gene TRBV19; D gene uncertain. CDR3 length: 13 amino acids. The germline V gene has CDR1 LNHDA and CDR2 SQIVND (reference sequence). V dropped 10 bases and J dropped 4 bases, with 13 bases sitting between them. Here the CDR3 DNA reads TGTGCCACGCCCAAAAGCGCCACCGGGGAGCTGTTTTTT. As protein: CATPKSATGELFF. The full variable domain, completed using reference TRBV19 and TRBJ2-2, is DGGITQSPKYLFRKEGQNVTLSCEQNLNHDAMYWYRQDPGQGLRLIYYSQIVNDFQKGDIAEGYSVSREKKESFPLTVTSAQKNPTAFYLCATPKSATGELFFGEGSRLTVL.

The rearrangement joins TRBV12-5 to TRBJ1-4, with 7 bases lining up with TRBD1. Per the germline V gene, CDR1 is LGHNT and CDR2 is FRNRAP. The V segment lost 1 base and the J segment 7 bases; nucleotides outside the gene matches: 6. The length of the CDR3 is 15 residues. DNA of the CDR3: TGTGCTAGTGGTTTGGGGACAGGAGGAGGTGAAAAACTGTTTTTT. It is translated as CASGLGTGGGEKLFF.

This clone was picked up one time. This chain joins TRBV5-4 and TRBJ1-1, with TRBD1 as a possible D gene (6 bases). V shed 2 bases and J shed 1 base, with 15 bases lying between them. Germline V gene data show CDR1 as SGHNT and CDR2 as YYREEE (reference sequence). The CDR3 covers 16 residues. The CDR3 DNA reads as TGTGCCAGCAGCTTTGGTGGCTTAGGGGGGAACACTGAAGCTTTCTTT. It translates to CASSFGGLGGNTEAFF.

The chain uses TRBV6-4 and TRBJ2-6; no firm D call. Germline CDR1 and CDR2: MRHNA and SNTAGT. V was cut by 3 bases and J by 0 bases, with 12 bases left in between. This CDR3 has 17 residues. DNA of the CDR3: TGTGCCAGCAGTGAGAGAGAATTTAGCTCTGGGGCCAACGTCCTGACTTTC. Translated: CASSEREFSSGANVLTF.

The chain links TRBV5-1 to TRBJ2-3; TRBD1 matches at 10 bases. V lost 3 bases and J lost 3; bases outside the gene matches: 7. This CDR3 spans 16 amino acids. CDR1 is SGHRS and CDR2 is YFSETQ in the germline V gene. The CDR3 loop is CASSSRLGQGTDTQYF. CDR3 DNA: TGCGCCAGCAGCTCCCGGTTGGGACAGGGGACAGATACGCAGTATTTT.

The chain couples TRBV5-4 to TRBJ2-5; TRBD1 matches at 8 bases. J gave up 5 bases and V 3 bases, and 9 bases lay outside the gene matches. The CDR3 has 15 residues. Germline CDR1 SGHNT, CDR2 YYREEE (reference sequence). CDR3 DNA sequence: TGTGCCAGCAGCTCCCGACAGGGGACAAGGGAGACCCAGTACTTC. This sequence encodes CASSSRQGTRETQYF.

The J gene is TRBJ2-1, the V gene TRBV9, with 10 bases matching TRBD2. This CDR3 has 17 residues. The germline CDR1 and CDR2 sequences are SGDLS and YYNGEE. Germline trimming cut 0 bases from V and 9 bases from J; bases unmatched to any gene: 12. For the CDR3, the DNA is TGTGCCAGCAGCGTAGAGGGAGGGCTAGCGGGAGTGCTTGAGCAGTTCTTC. The encoded protein is CASSVEGGLAGVLEQFF.

The chain uses TRBV28 and TRBJ1-2; TRBD1 matches 7 bases. Germline lookup yields CDR1 MDHEN and CDR2 SYDVKM. The ends lost 6 bases at V and 4 bases at J; junction bases unmatched: 5. The CDR3 has 13 amino acids. CDR3 in amino acids: CASSRDSFYGYTF. The CDR3 DNA sequence: TGTGCCAGCAGCCGGGACAGCTTCTATGGCTACACCTTC.